This T cell receptor beta chain was observed in a study of T cells in Graves' hyperthyroidism and ophthalmopathy. Patients showing uncontrolled infection, other autoimmune disease, pregnancy or lactation were ineligible. This clonotype was seen at least ten times. The CDR3 regions of TCR beta were amplified from RNA transcripts. The HTBI primer set drove a first-round RT-PCR of the TCR CDR3. TCRdb re-analysed the multiplex PCR reads in MiXCR, keeping a single row per CDR3 protein. Of about 590,000 distinct CDR3 sequences in the sample, approximately 15% were seen once. Trimming removed 7 bases from V and 6 bases from J; junction bases left unmatched: 8. Germline V gene sequence: CDR1 SNHLY, CDR2 FYNNEI. The length of the CDR3 is 14 residues.

This sequence joins TRBV2 and TRBJ2-1, with 8 nucleotides matching TRBD1. Sequencing used blood. This TCR was recovered from a woman under 30 with Graves' ophthalmopathy. CDR3 sequence: CASMGTGLGNEQFF. In nucleotides, the CDR3 is TGTGCCAGCATGGGGACAGGCCTTGGCAATGAGCAGTTCTTC. Looking up the rest from reference TRBV2 and TRBJ2-1 gives the full variable domain: EPEVTQTPSHQVTQMGQEVILRCVPISNHLYFYWYRQILGQKVEFLVSFYNNEISEKSEIFDDQFSVERPDGSNFTLKIRSTKLEDSAMYFCASMGTGLGNEQFFGPGTRLTVL.